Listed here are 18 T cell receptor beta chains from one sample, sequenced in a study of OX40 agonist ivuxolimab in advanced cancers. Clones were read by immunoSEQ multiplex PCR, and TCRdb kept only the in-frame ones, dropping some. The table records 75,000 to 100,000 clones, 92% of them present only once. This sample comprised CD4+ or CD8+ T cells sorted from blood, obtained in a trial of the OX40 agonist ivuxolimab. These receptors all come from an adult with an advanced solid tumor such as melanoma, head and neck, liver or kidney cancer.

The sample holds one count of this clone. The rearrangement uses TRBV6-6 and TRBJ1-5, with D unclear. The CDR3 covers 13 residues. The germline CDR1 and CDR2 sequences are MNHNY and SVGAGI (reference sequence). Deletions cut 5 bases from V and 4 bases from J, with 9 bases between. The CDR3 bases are TGTGCCAGCAGTACCTCTACGAATCAGCCCCAGCATTTT. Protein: CASSTSTNQPQHF.

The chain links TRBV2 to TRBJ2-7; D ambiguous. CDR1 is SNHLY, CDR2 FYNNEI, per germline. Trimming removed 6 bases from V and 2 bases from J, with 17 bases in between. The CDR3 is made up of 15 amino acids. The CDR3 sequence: CASRANSGPTYEQYF. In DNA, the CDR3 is TGTGCCAGCAGGGCGAACTCCGGGCCCACCTACGAGCAGTACTTC. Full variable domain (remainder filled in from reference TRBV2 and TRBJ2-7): EPEVTQTPSHQVTQMGQEVILRCVPISNHLYFYWYRQILGQKVEFLVSFYNNEISEKSEIFDDQFSVERPDGSNFTLKIRSTKLEDSAMYFCASRANSGPTYEQYFGPGTRLTVT.

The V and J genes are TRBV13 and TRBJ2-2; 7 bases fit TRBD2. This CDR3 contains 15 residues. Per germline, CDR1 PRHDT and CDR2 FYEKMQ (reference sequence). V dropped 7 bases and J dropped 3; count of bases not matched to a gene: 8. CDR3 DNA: TGTGCCAGCACAGAGGGAGGGTTGGACACCGGGGAGCTGTTTTTT. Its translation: CASTEGGLDTGELFF.

Here the CDR3 DNA reads TGTGCCATCAGCGACCAGGGGGCGAACACTGAAGCTTTCTTT. The encoded protein is CAISDQGANTEAFF. The J gene is TRBJ1-1, the V gene TRBV10-3, with 8 bases identical to TRBD1. J gave up 1 base and V 6 bases, and 4 bases lay outside the gene matches. Germline V gene lookup returns CDR1 ENHRY and CDR2 SYGVKD. The CDR3 sequence is 14 residues long.

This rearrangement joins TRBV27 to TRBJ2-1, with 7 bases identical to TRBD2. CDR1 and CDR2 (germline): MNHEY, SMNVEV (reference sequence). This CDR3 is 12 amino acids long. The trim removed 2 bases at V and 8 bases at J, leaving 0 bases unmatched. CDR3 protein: CASSLSGDEQFF. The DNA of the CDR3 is TGTGCCAGCAGTTTAAGCGGGGATGAGCAGTTCTTC.

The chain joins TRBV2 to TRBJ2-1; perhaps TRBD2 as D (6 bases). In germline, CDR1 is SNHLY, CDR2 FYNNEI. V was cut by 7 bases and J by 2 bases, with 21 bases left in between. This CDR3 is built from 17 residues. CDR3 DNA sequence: TGTGCCAGCAAACCCACATCACTAGCCCGAACCTACAATGAGCAGTTCTTC. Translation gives CASKPTSLARTYNEQFF. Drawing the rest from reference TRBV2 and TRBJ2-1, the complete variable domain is EPEVTQTPSHQVTQMGQEVILRCVPISNHLYFYWYRQILGQKVEFLVSFYNNEISEKSEIFDDQFSVERPDGSNFTLKIRSTKLEDSAMYFCASKPTSLARTYNEQFFGPGTRLTVL.

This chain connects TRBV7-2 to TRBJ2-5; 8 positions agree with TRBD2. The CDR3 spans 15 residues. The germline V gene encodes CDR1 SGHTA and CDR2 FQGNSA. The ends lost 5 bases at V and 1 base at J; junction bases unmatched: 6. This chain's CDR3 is CASSPLRGGQETQYF. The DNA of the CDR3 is TGTGCCAGCAGCCCCCTCCGGGGGGGCCAAGAGACCCAGTACTTC.

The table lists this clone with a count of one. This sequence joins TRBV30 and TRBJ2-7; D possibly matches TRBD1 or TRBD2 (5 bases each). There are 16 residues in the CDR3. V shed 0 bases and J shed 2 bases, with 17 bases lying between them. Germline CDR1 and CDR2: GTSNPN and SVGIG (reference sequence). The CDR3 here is CAWSVRVGTLTYEQYF. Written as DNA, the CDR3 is TGTGCCTGGAGTGTACGGGTCGGGACCCTGACCTACGAGCAGTACTTC. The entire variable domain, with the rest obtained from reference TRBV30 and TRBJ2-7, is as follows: SQTIHQWPATLVQPVGSPLSLECTVEGTSNPNLYWYRQAAGRGLQLLFYSVGIGQISSEVPQNLSASRPQDRQFILSSKKLLLSDSGFYLCAWSVRVGTLTYEQYFGPGTRLTVT.

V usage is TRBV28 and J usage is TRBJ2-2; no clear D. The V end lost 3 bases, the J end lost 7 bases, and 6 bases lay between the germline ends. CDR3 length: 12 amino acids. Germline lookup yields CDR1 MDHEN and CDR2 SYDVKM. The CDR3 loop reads CASSFWGGELFF. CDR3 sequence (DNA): TGTGCCAGCAGTTTTTGGGGCGGGGAGCTGTTTTTT.

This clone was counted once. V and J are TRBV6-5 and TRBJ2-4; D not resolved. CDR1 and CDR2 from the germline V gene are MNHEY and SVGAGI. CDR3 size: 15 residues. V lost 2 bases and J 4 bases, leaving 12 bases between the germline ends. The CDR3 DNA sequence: TGTGCCAGCAGTTACATGGATGAGAAGAAAAACATTCAGTACTTC. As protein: CASSYMDEKKNIQYF.

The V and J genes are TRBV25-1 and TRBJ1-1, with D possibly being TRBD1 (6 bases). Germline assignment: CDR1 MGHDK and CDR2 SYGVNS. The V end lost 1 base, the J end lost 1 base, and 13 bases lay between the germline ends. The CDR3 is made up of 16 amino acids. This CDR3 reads CASSELRGVRNTEAFF. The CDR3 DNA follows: TGTGCCAGCAGTGAATTAAGGGGGGTTCGGAACACTGAAGCTTTCTTT. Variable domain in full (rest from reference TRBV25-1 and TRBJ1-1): EADIYQTPRYLVIGTGKKITLECSQTMGHDKMYWYQQDPGMELHLIHYSYGVNSTEKGDLSSESTVSRIRTEHFPLTLESARPSHTSQYLCASSELRGVRNTEAFFGQGTRLTVV.

CDR3 region: CASRPGTSGYNEQFF. CDR3 bases: TGTGCCAGCAGACCCGGGACTAGCGGTTACAATGAGCAGTTCTTC. This rearrangement joins TRBV6-5 to TRBJ2-1; 11 positions agree with TRBD2. Trimming cost V 6 bases and J 4 bases; bases outside gene matches: 5. The CDR3 is made up of 15 amino acids. Germline V CDR1 and CDR2: MNHEY, SVGAGI.

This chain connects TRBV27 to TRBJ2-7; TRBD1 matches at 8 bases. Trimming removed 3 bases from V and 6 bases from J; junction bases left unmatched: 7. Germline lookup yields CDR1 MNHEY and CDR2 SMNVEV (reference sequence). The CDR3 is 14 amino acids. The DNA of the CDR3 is TGTGCCAGCAGTTTTGGACAGGGAAGGCGCGAGCAGTACTTC. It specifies CASSFGQGRREQYF.

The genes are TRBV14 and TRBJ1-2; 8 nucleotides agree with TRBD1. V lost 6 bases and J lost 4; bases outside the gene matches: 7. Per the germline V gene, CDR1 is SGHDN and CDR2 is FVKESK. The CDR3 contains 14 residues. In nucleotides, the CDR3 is TGTGCCAGCAGTCCTTCCGGGACAGGCTATGGCTACACCTTC. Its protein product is CASSPSGTGYGYTF.

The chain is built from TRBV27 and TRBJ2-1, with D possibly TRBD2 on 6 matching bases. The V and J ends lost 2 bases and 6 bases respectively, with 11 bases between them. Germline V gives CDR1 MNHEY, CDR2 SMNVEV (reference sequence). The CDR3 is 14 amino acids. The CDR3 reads CASSLGPGVNEQFF. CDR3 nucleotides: TGTGCCAGCAGTTTAGGGCCGGGGGTCAATGAGCAGTTCTTC.

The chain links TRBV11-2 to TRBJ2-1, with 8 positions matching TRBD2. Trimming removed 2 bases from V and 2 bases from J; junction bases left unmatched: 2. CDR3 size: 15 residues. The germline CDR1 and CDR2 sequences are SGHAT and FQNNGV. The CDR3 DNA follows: TGTGCCAGCAGCTTAACACTAGCGGCCTACAATGAGCAGTTCTTC. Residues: CASSLTLAAYNEQFF.

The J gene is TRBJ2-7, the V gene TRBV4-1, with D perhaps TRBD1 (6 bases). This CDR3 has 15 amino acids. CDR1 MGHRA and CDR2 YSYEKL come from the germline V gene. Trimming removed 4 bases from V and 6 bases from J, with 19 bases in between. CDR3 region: CASSPPGTTRFEQYF. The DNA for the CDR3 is TGCGCCAGCAGCCCCCCCGGGACAACGCGGTTCGAGCAGTACTTC.

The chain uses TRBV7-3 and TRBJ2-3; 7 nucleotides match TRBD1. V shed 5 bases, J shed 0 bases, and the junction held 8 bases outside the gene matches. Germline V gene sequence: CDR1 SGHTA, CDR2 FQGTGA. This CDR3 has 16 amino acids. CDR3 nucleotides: TGTGCCAGCAGCCCGTCCGGGACAGCTAGCACAGATACGCAGTATTTT. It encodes CASSPSGTASTDTQYF.